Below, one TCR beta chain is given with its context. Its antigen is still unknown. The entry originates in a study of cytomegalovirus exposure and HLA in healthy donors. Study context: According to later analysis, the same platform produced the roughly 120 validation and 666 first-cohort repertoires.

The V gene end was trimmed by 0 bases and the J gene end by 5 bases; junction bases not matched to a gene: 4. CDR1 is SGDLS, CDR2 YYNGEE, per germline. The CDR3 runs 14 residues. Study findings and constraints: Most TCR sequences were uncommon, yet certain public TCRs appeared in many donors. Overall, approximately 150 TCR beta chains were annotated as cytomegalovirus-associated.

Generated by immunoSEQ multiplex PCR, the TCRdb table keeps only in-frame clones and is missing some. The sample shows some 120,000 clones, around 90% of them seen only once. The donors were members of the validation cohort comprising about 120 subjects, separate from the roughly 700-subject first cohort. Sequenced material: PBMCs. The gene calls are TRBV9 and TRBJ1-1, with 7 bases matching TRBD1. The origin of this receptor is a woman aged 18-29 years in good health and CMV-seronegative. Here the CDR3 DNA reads TGTGCCAGCAGCGTAGGGACAGGTGGGACTGAAGCTTTCTTT. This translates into CASSVGTGGTEAFF.